The 23 T cell receptor beta chains presented below share a single source sample, sequenced in a study of blood T cells in healthy people across ages. The authors ran a second PCR of roughly 7 to 11 cycles using a sample-barcoded 5' primer and a J-beta primer mix. TCRdb redid the calling of the 5' RACE reads with MiXCR, one entry per CDR3 protein. Among some 710,000 distinct CDR3 sequences, around half were seen once, and the ten largest hold 15% to 20%. Sequencing used blood. These receptors were taken from a man at least 80 years old in good health.

CDR3 region: CSVSGGGTLSGEQYF. The CDR3, as DNA: TGCAGCGTCTCAGGGGGGGGGACTCTCTCGGGAGAGCAGTACTTC. The rearrangement links TRBV29-1 to TRBJ2-7; D tentatively reads TRBD1 or TRBD2 (7 bases each). CDR1 is SQVTM, CDR2 ANQGSEA, per germline. CDR3 length: 15 amino acids. V shed 6 bases and J shed 7 bases, with 25 bases lying between them.

This clonotype turned up a few times. V and J are TRBV28 and TRBJ2-2; tentative D call: TRBD1 (6 bases). Trimming pared 7 bases from V and 6 bases from J, leaving 12 bases between. From germline, CDR1 is MDHEN and CDR2 SYDVKM. The CDR3 loop spans 13 amino acids. The CDR3 DNA reads TGTGCCAGCATTACAGGGACCTCCGGGGAGCTGTTTTTT. Amino acids: CASITGTSGELFF.

V usage is TRBV2 and J usage is TRBJ1-1; maybe TRBD1 (6 bases). Deletions cut 3 bases from V and 1 base from J, with 15 bases between. The CDR3 runs to 16 residues. Germline V gene lookup returns CDR1 SNHLY and CDR2 FYNNEI. The CDR3 coding sequence is TGTGCCAGCAGTGATTCTGGGGGCGCCCGGAACACTGAAGCTTTCTTT. Translation gives CASSDSGGARNTEAFF.

At least ten counts were recorded for this clonotype. This chain connects TRBV7-2 to TRBJ2-3, with TRBD2 matching over 8 bases. V shed 1 base and J 2 bases; nucleotides not matched to a gene: 5. Germline loops: CDR1 SGHTA, CDR2 FQGNSA. This CDR3 region has 16 residues. The CDR3 nucleotides read TGTGCCAGCAGCTTAGGGGCGGGAGGCGACACAGATACGCAGTATTTT. Protein: CASSLGAGGDTDTQYF.

The genes are TRBV7-2 and TRBJ2-7; D not certain. The CDR3 length is 15 residues. Trimming removed 1 base from V and 0 bases from J, with 10 bases in between. The germline gives CDR1 SGHTA, CDR2 FQGNSA. CDR3 nucleotide sequence: TGTGCCAGCAGCTTAGACTATTCTAGCTCCTACGAGCAGTACTTC. Protein: CASSLDYSSSYEQYF.

This chain links TRBV6-5 with TRBJ2-7; 10 bases are shared with TRBD2. Germline V gene lookup returns CDR1 MNHEY and CDR2 SVGAGI. Unmatched junction bases numbered 8, after V lost 0 bases and J lost 6 bases. CDR3 length equals 16 residues. The CDR3 is CASSYSIAGGYREQYF. The CDR3 DNA follows: TGTGCCAGCAGTTACTCGATAGCGGGAGGTTATCGCGAGCAGTACTTC.

This chain connects TRBV3-1 to TRBJ2-7; a weak D match, TRBD2 (5 bases). The CDR3 consists of 14 residues. V lost 1 base, J lost 3 bases, and 10 bases lay in between. Germline CDR1 LGHDT, CDR2 YNNKEL (reference sequence). The CDR3 DNA reads TGTGCCAGCAGCCAAGGAGGGAGCCACTACGAGCAGTACTTC. Translated: CASSQGGSHYEQYF.

Points on this clonotype: One end of the junction is discordant with germline, which a read error may explain. V is TRBV24-1 and J is TRBJ1-2; tentative D call: TRBD1 (5 bases). CDR3 length: 13 amino acids. Germline V gene data show CDR1 as KGHDR and CDR2 as SFDVKD. This chain's CDR3 is CATAPQGGYGYIF. The CDR3, as DNA: TGTGCCACCGCGCCCCAGGGCGGCTATGGCTACATCTTC.

V and J are TRBV7-9 and TRBJ2-1, with D perhaps given as TRBD1 or TRBD2 (5 bases each). V was clipped by 5 bases and J by 10 bases, with 18 bases between them. Germline values: CDR1 SEHNR, CDR2 FQNEAQ (reference sequence). The CDR3 length is 14 residues. The CDR3 spells CASSLTQAGDEQFF. For the CDR3, the DNA is TGTGCCAGCAGCCTAACTCAAGCCGGGGACGAGCAGTTCTTC.

This clonotype was detected only a few times. V and J are TRBV7-2 and TRBJ2-4; 9 bases line up with TRBD1. TRBJ2-7 explains the end of the DNA better; the J call may be wrong. The CDR3 runs to 14 residues. Germline V gene data show CDR1 as SGHTA and CDR2 as FQGNSA. CDR3 sequence (DNA): TGTGCCAGCAGCCTACAGGGGGCCCTACACGAGCAGTACTTC. This translates into CASSLQGALHEQYF.

This clonotype was detected ten times or more. This chain links TRBV4-1 with TRBJ1-6; the D is unclear. Trimming took off 0 bases at V and 10 bases at J, with 10 bases between the two ends. The CDR3 is 14 amino acids. Looked up from germline, CDR1 is MGHRA and CDR2 is YSYEKL. The CDR3 DNA reads as TGCGCCAGCAGCCAAGATAGCCCCACGTCACCCCTCCACTTT. Residues: CASSQDSPTSPLHF.

The CDR3 nucleotides read TGTGCCAGCACCAGGACAGGGAGGAATGAGCAGTACTTC. Protein product: CASTRTGRNEQYF. V usage is TRBV7-9 and J usage is TRBJ2-7; TRBD1 aligns across 8 bases. The CDR3 has 13 amino acids. Losses at the gene ends were 7 bases for V and 7 bases for J; bases not matched to a gene: 9. Germline CDR1 SEHNR, CDR2 FQNEAQ (reference sequence). Full variable domain (outside the CDR3, taken from reference TRBV7-9 and TRBJ2-7): DTGVSQNPRHKITKRGQNVTFRCDPISEHNRLYWYRQTLGQGPEFLTYFQNEAQLEKSRLLSDRFSAERPKGSFSTLEIQRTEQGDSAMYLCASTRTGRNEQYFGPGTRLTVT.

This rearrangement joins TRBV29-1 to TRBJ2-3; no clear D. Trimming cost V 2 bases and J 10 bases, with 13 bases left between them. The germline V gene encodes CDR1 SQVTM and CDR2 ANQGSEA. The CDR3 is made up of 12 amino acids. In nucleotides, the CDR3 is TGCAGCGTTGAACTTGTCCCTACAGCGCAGTATTTT. Amino acid sequence: CSVELVPTAQYF.

This clonotype came up many times. The chain joins TRBV29-1 to TRBJ2-1; D uncertain. Trimming shortened V by 3 bases and J by 3 bases, and 12 bases separated the two germline ends. CDR1 is SQVTM and CDR2 is ANQGSEA in the germline V gene. This CDR3 spans 14 amino acids. CDR3 DNA sequence: TGCAGCGTTGATTTAAGACCTCTCTACAATGAGCAGTTCTTC. Translation gives CSVDLRPLYNEQFF.

The rearrangement joins TRBV7-3 to TRBJ2-1; perhaps TRBD2 as D (5 bases). The J call could be wrong; TRBJ2-7 is a better fit for the DNA end. The CDR3 runs to 15 residues. From germline, CDR1 is SGHTA and CDR2 FQGTGA. The CDR3 spells CASSSTGTSYNEQYF. The CDR3 region has the DNA TGTGCCAGCAGCTCGACGGGAACCTCCTACAATGAGCAGTACTTC.

V usage is TRBV2 and J usage is TRBJ2-3; 14 nucleotides agree with TRBD2. Germline CDR1 SNHLY, CDR2 FYNNEI. Trimming removed 1 base from V and 3 bases from J; junction bases left unmatched: 3. The length of the CDR3 is 17 residues. The CDR3 region has the DNA TGTGCCAGCAGTGAAGGGGGACTAGCGGGGGTAACAGATACGCAGTATTTT. Residues: CASSEGGLAGVTDTQYF. The whole variable domain, remainder taken from reference TRBV2 and TRBJ2-3, is EPEVTQTPSHQVTQMGQEVILRCVPISNHLYFYWYRQILGQKVEFLVSFYNNEISEKSEIFDDQFSVERPDGSNFTLKIRSTKLEDSAMYFCASSEGGLAGVTDTQYFGPGTRLTVL.

This clonotype was detected many times. The chain is built from TRBV14 and TRBJ2-7; D uncertain. V dropped 3 bases and J dropped 6 bases, with 12 bases sitting between them. Germline V gene data show CDR1 as SGHDN and CDR2 as FVKESK. The CDR3 loop spans 13 amino acids. For the CDR3, the DNA is TGTGCCAGCAGCCAGCTCAAGGTCGGCGAGCAGTACTTC. It is translated as CASSQLKVGEQYF.

This clonotype occurred a few times. The CDR3 loop reads CASSLVAGAPEETQYF. The DNA of the CDR3 is TGTGCCAGCAGTTTAGTGGCAGGGGCGCCAGAAGAGACCCAGTACTTC. This chain joins TRBV12-3 or TRBV12-4 and TRBJ2-5; the D gene is possibly TRBD1 (6 bases). V lost 1 base, J lost 3 bases, and 15 bases lay in between. The CDR3 runs 16 residues.

This clonotype was seen a few times. The chain employs TRBV30 and TRBJ2-7; weak D call: TRBD2 (5 bases). The CDR3 is made up of 15 amino acids. The V end lost 1 base, the J end lost 0 bases, and 13 bases lay between the germline ends. Germline V gene data show CDR1 as GTSNPN and CDR2 as SVGIG (reference sequence). This CDR3 is CAWSGHRGSSYEQYF. The CDR3 bases are TGTGCCTGGAGTGGGCACCGGGGTAGCTCCTACGAGCAGTACTTC. The entire variable domain, with the rest obtained from reference TRBV30 and TRBJ2-7, is as follows: SQTIHQWPATLVQPVGSPLSLECTVEGTSNPNLYWYRQAAGRGLQLLFYSVGIGQISSEVPQNLSASRPQDRQFILSSKKLLLSDSGFYLCAWSGHRGSSYEQYFGPGTRLTVT.

J is TRBJ1-1 and V is TRBV28; D call uncertain. V was clipped by 2 bases and J by 3 bases, with 13 bases between them. Germline V gives CDR1 MDHEN, CDR2 SYDVKM. The CDR3 totals 15 residues. CDR3 sequence (DNA): TGTGCCAGCAGTTTACCCGGCCGGCAGTACACTGAAGCTTTCTTT. This gives the protein CASSLPGRQYTEAFF.

The V gene is TRBV11-1, the J gene TRBJ2-1; D is unresolved. The CDR3 has 15 residues. Trimming took off 0 bases at V and 0 bases at J, with 6 bases between the two ends. Germline CDR1 SGHAT, CDR2 FQDESV (reference sequence). CDR3 bases: TGTGCCAGCAGCTTAGCTATGGGCTCCTACAATGAGCAGTTCTTC. It codes for CASSLAMGSYNEQFF.

This clonotype appeared a few times. The V and J genes are TRBV4-3 and TRBJ2-5, with 10 bases identical to TRBD2. This CDR3 is 15 amino acids long. Germline CDR1 reads LGHNA; CDR2 reads YSLEER. With V trimmed by 2 bases and J by 13 bases, 13 bases remained unmatched. The CDR3 sequence: CASSQFLAGVGTVYF. The DNA for the CDR3 is TGCGCCAGCAGCCAATTCCTAGCGGGAGTTGGTACGGTGTACTTC.

The V and J genes are TRBV7-9 and TRBJ1-4; D call uncertain. The CDR3 length is 12 residues. The ends were cut back, 4 bases at V and 4 bases at J, with 4 bases in the middle. CDR1 and CDR2 (germline): SEHNR, FQNEAQ (reference sequence). In nucleotides, the CDR3 is TGTGCCAGCAGCTGGGGTAATGAAAAACTGTTTTTT. Its protein product is CASSWGNEKLFF.